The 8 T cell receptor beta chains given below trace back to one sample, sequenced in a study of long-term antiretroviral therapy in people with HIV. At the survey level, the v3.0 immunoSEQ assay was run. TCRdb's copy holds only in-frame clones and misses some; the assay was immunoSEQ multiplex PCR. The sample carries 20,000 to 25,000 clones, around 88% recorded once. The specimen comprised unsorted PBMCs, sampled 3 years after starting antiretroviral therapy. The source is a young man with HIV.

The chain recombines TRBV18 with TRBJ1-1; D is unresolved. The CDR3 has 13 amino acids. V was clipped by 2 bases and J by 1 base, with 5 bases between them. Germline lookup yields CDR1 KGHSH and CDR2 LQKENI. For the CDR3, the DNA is TGTGCCAGCTCACCAATCAAGAACACTGAAGCTTTCTTT. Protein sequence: CASSPIKNTEAFF.

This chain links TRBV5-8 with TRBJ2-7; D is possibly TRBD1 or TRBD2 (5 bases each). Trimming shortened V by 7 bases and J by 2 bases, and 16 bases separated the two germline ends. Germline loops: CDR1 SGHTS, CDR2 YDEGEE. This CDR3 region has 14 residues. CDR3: CASRDVTITYEQYV. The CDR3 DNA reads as TGTGCCAGCCGGGACGTCACTATAACCTACGAGCAGTACGTC.

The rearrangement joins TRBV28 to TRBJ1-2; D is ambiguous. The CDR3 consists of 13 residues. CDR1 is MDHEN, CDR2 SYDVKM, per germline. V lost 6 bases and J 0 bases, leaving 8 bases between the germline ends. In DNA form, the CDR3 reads TGTGCCAGCAGCCTCCTAGCTAACTATGGCTACACCTTC. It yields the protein CASSLLANYGYTF.

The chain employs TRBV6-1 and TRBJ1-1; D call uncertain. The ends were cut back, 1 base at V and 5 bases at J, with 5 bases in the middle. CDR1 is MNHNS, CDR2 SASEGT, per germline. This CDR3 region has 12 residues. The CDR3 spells CASSEVVTEAFF. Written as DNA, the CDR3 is TGTGCCAGCAGTGAAGTGGTGACTGAAGCTTTCTTT.

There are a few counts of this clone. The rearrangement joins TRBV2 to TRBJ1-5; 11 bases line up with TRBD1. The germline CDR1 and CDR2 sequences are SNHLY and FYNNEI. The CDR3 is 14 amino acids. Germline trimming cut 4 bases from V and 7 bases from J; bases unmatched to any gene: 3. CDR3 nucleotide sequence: TGTGCCAGCAGTGGGACAGGGGGCCGGCAGCCCCAGCATTTT. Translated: CASSGTGGRQPQHF.

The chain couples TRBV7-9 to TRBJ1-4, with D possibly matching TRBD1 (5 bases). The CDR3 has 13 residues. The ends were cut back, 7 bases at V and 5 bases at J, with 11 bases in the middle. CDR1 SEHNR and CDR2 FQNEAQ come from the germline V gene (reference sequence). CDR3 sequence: CASNRQSNEKLFF. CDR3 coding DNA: TGTGCCAGCAACAGACAGTCAAATGAAAAACTGTTTTTT.

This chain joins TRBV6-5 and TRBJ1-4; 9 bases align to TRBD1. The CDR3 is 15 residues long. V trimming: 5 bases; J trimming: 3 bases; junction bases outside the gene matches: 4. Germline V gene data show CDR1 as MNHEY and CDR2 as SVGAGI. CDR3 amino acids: CASSRTGGPNEKLFF. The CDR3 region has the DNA TGTGCCAGCAGTAGAACAGGGGGCCCTAATGAAAAACTGTTTTTT.

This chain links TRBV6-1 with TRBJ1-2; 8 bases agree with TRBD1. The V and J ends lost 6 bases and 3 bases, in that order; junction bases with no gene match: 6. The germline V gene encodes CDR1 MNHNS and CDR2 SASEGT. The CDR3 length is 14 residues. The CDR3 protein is CASSATGDHYGYTF. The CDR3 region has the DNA TGTGCCAGCAGCGCGACAGGGGATCACTATGGCTACACCTTC.